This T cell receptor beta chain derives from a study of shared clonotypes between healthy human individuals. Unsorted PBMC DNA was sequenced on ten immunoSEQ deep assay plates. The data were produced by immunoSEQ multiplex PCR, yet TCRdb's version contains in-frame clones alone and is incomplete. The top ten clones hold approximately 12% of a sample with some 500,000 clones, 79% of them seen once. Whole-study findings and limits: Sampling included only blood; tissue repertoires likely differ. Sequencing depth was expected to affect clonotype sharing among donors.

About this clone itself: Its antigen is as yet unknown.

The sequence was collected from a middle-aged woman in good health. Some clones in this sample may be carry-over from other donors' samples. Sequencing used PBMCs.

The CDR3 spells CSVEMGRGSEQYF. DNA of the CDR3: TGCAGCGTTGAAATGGGCAGGGGCAGCGAGCAGTACTTC. The V gene is TRBV29-1, the J gene TRBJ2-7, with a tentative D call TRBD1 (6 bases). V was clipped by 2 bases and J by 6 bases, with 14 bases between them. The germline gives CDR1 SQVTM, CDR2 ANQGSEA. CDR3 length equals 13 residues.